This entry lists 19 T cell receptor beta chains sequenced from one sample in a study of CD8+ T cells in alopecia areata (dated by TCRdb to the late 2010s). Library generation was performed with the immunoSEQ multiplex PCR assay. To provide template for TCR sequencing, every sample had RNA extracted and reverse transcribed into cDNA. TCRdb carries this immuneACCESS record with in-frame sequences only. Its versions omit some clonotypes, under half of them owing to an unresolved V gene in the studies checked, with the rest unexplained. This sample gives approximately 110,000 clones in total; around three fifths of them show up just once. The ten top clones hold 3% to 4% of the sample. Sample time point, as interpreted from the label and publication: 24 weeks on oral tofacitinib. The sample's treatment or condition label, in plain terms: oral pan-JAK inhibitor, 5-10 mg twice daily. Specimen: CD4+ T cells sorted from blood, collected at week 24, from a patient treated with tofacitinib. These receptors all stem from a human donor with alopecia areata.

This chain links TRBV5-1 with TRBJ1-2; the D is unclear. V shed 0 bases and J shed 4 bases, with 10 bases lying between them. CDR1 and CDR2 (germline): SGHRS, YFSETQ. The CDR3 runs 14 residues. CDR3: CASSLDPASYGYTF. DNA for the CDR3: TGCGCCAGCAGCTTGGACCCAGCGAGCTATGGCTACACCTTC.

This clone appeared a few times. The V and J genes are TRBV6-5 and TRBJ2-7; D might be TRBD1 (5 bases). CDR1 is MNHEY, CDR2 SVGAGI, per germline. V shed 2 bases and J shed 5 bases, with 13 bases lying between them. The CDR3 has 14 residues. CDR3 bases: TGTGCCAGCAGTTACGGAGCCAGGGTCCACGAGCAGTACTTC. Amino acid sequence: CASSYGARVHEQYF.

This clone has just a few counts. Here the CDR3 reads CASSQETEGFGYTF. CDR3 nucleotide sequence: TGTGCCAGCAGCCAAGAAACGGAGGGTTTTGGCTACACCTTC. The chain recombines TRBV14 with TRBJ1-2; unclear D gene. CDR1 SGHDN and CDR2 FVKESK come from the germline V gene. Trimming cost V 0 bases and J 7 bases, with 12 bases left between them. This CDR3 contains 14 residues.

The chain carries TRBV5-1 and TRBJ1-2, with a weak D call TRBD1 (5 bases). Germline assignment: CDR1 SGHRS and CDR2 YFSETQ. The CDR3 has 15 residues. V dropped 0 bases and J dropped 6 bases, with 15 bases sitting between them. The CDR3 here is CASSLDQGFSHGYTF. Written as DNA, the CDR3 is TGCGCCAGCAGCTTGGATCAGGGATTTAGCCATGGCTACACCTTC.

The chain is built from TRBV12-5 and TRBJ1-2; 7 nucleotides align to TRBD1. Germline CDR1 and CDR2: LGHNT and FRNRAP. The CDR3 is 13 amino acids. Trimming at V came to 6 bases and at J to 2 bases, leaving 3 bases not matched to a gene. CDR3 region: CASGSTGNYGYTF. In DNA, the CDR3 is TGTGCTAGTGGCTCGACAGGGAACTATGGCTACACCTTC.

The V gene is TRBV29-1, the J gene TRBJ2-5; D might be TRBD1 (6 bases). Germline V gene sequence: CDR1 SQVTM, CDR2 ANQGSEA. Deletions cut 4 bases from V and 3 bases from J, with 15 bases between. The CDR3 extends over 14 amino acids. The CDR3 DNA follows: TGCAGCGTTGCCCCCCACGGACAGAAAGAGACCCAGTACTTC. Residues: CSVAPHGQKETQYF.

This clone occurred once. V and J are TRBV29-1 and TRBJ1-1; 8 positions match TRBD1. CDR1 and CDR2 from the germline V gene are SQVTM and ANQGSEA. The CDR3 totals 14 residues. V lost 4 bases and J lost 0; bases outside the gene matches: 4. This chain's CDR3 is CSVGWTGMNTEAFF. In DNA form, the CDR3 reads TGCAGCGTTGGATGGACAGGGATGAACACTGAAGCTTTCTTT.

The chain couples TRBV23-1 to TRBJ1-3, with D perhaps TRBD1 (5 bases). TRBV23-1 is annotated as an ORF whose role is uncertain. This CDR3 region has 18 residues. Trimming stripped 6 bases from V and 0 bases from J, with 21 bases between. The chain's CDR3 is CASSHLGGRRISGNTIYF. The CDR3 DNA reads as TGCGCCAGCAGCCATCTGGGGGGACGTAGAATCTCTGGAAACACCATATATTTT.

The gene calls are TRBV27 and TRBJ2-1; 7 bases fit TRBD2. Trimming took 6 bases from V and 5 from J; bases not matched to a gene: 7. CDR3 length: 14 residues. The germline V gene has CDR1 MNHEY and CDR2 SMNVEV (reference sequence). The DNA for the CDR3 is TGTGCCAGCAGCAGCGGGGTCTATAACAATGAGCAGTTCTTC. It encodes CASSSGVYNNEQFF.

The chain has TRBV19 and TRBJ2-6; 12 bases match TRBD1. V gave up 3 bases and J gave up 4 bases; unmatched junction bases: 7. The germline V gene encodes CDR1 LNHDA and CDR2 SQIVND (reference sequence). The CDR3 spans 18 residues. The CDR3 DNA reads TGTGCCAGTAGTATTGGGGGACAGGGGGCGCGCGGGGCCAACGTCCTGACTTTC. Translation: CASSIGGQGARGANVLTF. The variable domain in full, with the rest retrieved from reference TRBV19 and TRBJ2-6, is DGGITQSPKYLFRKEGQNVTLSCEQNLNHDAMYWYRQDPGQGLRLIYYSQIVNDFQKGDIAEGYSVSREKKESFPLTVTSAQKNPTAFYLCASSIGGQGARGANVLTFGAGSRLTVL.

This chain uses TRBV4-1 with TRBJ1-5; D unclear. The germline V and J ends were trimmed by 2 bases and 0 bases, with 23 bases remaining between them. CDR3 length equals 20 residues. Per the germline V gene, CDR1 is MGHRA and CDR2 is YSYEKL. The DNA for the CDR3 is TGCGCCAGCAGCCAAAAAAGAGTTTTTACGTACGCCTATAGCAATCAGCCCCAGCATTTT. Translation gives CASSQKRVFTYAYSNQPQHF.

The rearrangement links TRBV5-1 to TRBJ2-2, with TRBD1 matching 8 bases. This CDR3 spans 13 amino acids. Unmatched junction bases numbered 4, after V lost 8 bases and J lost 4 bases. In germline, CDR1 is SGHRS, CDR2 YFSETQ. Written as DNA, the CDR3 is TGCGCCAGTCGGACAGGGTTCACCGGGGAGCTGTTTTTT. It encodes CASRTGFTGELFF. Drawing the rest from reference TRBV5-1 and TRBJ2-2, the complete variable domain is KAGVTQTPRYLIKTRGQQVTLSCSPISGHRSVSWYQQTPGQGLQFLFEYFSETQRNKGNFPGRFSGRQFSNSRSEMNVSTLELGDSALYLCASRTGFTGELFFGEGSRLTVL.

V usage is TRBV2 and J usage is TRBJ2-7; 13 bases map to TRBD2. The CDR3 covers 15 residues. Trimming took 6 bases from V and 5 from J; bases not matched to a gene: 7. Looked up from germline, CDR1 is SNHLY and CDR2 is FYNNEI. The CDR3 is CASRLLAGGVNEQYF. The DNA of the CDR3 is TGTGCCAGCAGGCTACTAGCGGGGGGGGTTAACGAGCAGTACTTC.

This clone was seen a single time. The chain recombines TRBV7-9 with TRBJ2-5; maybe TRBD2 (5 bases). The V end was cut by 3 bases, the J end by 5 bases, with 13 bases between. The CDR3 is 14 amino acids. The V gene's germline CDR1 is SEHNR and CDR2 FQNEAQ (reference sequence). DNA for the CDR3: TGTGCCAGCAGCTTGTTGGTTAGCGTCGAGACCCAGTACTTC. As protein: CASSLLVSVETQYF.

V and J are TRBV5-1 and TRBJ2-1, with 8 nucleotides matching TRBD1. The J segment lost 8 bases and the V segment lost 4 bases, leaving 8 bases of the junction unmatched. CDR1 is SGHRS and CDR2 is YFSETQ in the germline V gene. There are 14 residues in the CDR3. The CDR3 DNA reads as TGCGCCAGCAGCAGGACAGGGACCCCCGATGAGCAGTTCTTC. Amino acids: CASSRTGTPDEQFF.

V gene TRBV6-5 combines with J gene TRBJ1-2, with unresolved D. The germline CDR1 and CDR2 sequences are MNHEY and SVGAGI. The CDR3 sequence is 11 residues long. V was trimmed by 4 bases and J by 8 bases, leaving 8 bases between them. The CDR3 reads CASSSGRGYTF. The CDR3 nucleotides are TGTGCCAGCAGTTCCGGACGAGGCTACACCTTC.

J is TRBJ1-2 and V is TRBV5-4, with a possible D match to TRBD1 (6 bases). The CDR3 is 14 amino acids. Germline CDR1 and CDR2: SGHNT and YYREEE (reference sequence). V gave up 7 bases and J gave up 2 bases, with 15 bases separating them. DNA for the CDR3: TGTGCCAGCGGGATCAGGGGATTGAACTATGGCTACACCTTC. Residues: CASGIRGLNYGYTF.

This clone was seen a handful of times. V usage is TRBV9 and J usage is TRBJ1-1; a weak D match, TRBD1 (6 bases). Per the germline V gene, CDR1 is SGDLS and CDR2 is YYNGEE. The V gene lost 0 bases and the J gene lost 5 bases, with 8 bases spanning the gap. The CDR3 has 13 residues. CDR3 bases: TGTGCCAGCAGCGTAGAAGGGGGGACTGAAGCTTTCTTT. It yields the protein CASSVEGGTEAFF.

V and J are TRBV2 and TRBJ1-5; perhaps TRBD1 as D (6 bases). CDR1 and CDR2 (germline): SNHLY, FYNNEI. V was clipped by 6 bases and J by 4 bases, with 10 bases between them. The CDR3 totals 13 residues. The CDR3 here is CASRRDINQPQHF. CDR3 nucleotide sequence: TGTGCCAGCAGACGGGACATAAATCAGCCCCAGCATTTT.